The 24 T cell receptor beta chains given below trace back to one sample, sequenced in a study of CD8+ T cells in alopecia areata. Reverse transcribed after extraction, RNA yielded cDNA as the sequencing template. Here immunoSEQ multiplex PCR was the method, and the copy in TCRdb shows in-frame clones only, minus some. Of roughly 100,000 clones listed, around 86% are singletons. Treatment here: oral pan-JAK inhibitor, 5-10 mg twice daily. Specimen: CD8+ T cells sorted from blood, collected at roughly week 30, from a patient treated with tofacitinib. All receptors come from a human donor with alopecia areata.

V gene TRBV30 combines with J gene TRBJ2-1, with D tentatively TRBD2 (6 bases). This CDR3 has 14 amino acids. V was cut by 0 bases and J by 6 bases, with 12 bases left in between. Germline V lookup: CDR1 GTSNPN, CDR2 SVGIG (reference sequence). The CDR3 DNA reads TGTGCCTGGAGTGTACTCGGGACTGGCAATGAGCAGTTCTTC. Protein: CAWSVLGTGNEQFF.

V gene TRBV9 combines with J gene TRBJ2-3, with D possibly called TRBD1 or TRBD2 (5 bases each). Trimming removed 1 base at V and 5 bases at J, with 14 bases between. CDR1 SGDLS and CDR2 YYNGEE come from the germline V gene. There are 15 residues in the CDR3. In DNA, the CDR3 is TGTGCCAGCAGCGTACTGGGACGGAACGGAGATACGCAGTATTTT. This gives the protein CASSVLGRNGDTQYF. Looking up the rest from reference TRBV9 and TRBJ2-3 gives the full variable domain: DSGVTQTPKHLITATGQRVTLRCSPRSGDLSVYWYQQSLDQGLQFLIQYYNGEERAKGNILERFSAQQFPDLHSELNLSSLELGDSALYFCASSVLGRNGDTQYFGPGTRLTVL.

The chain employs TRBV27 and TRBJ2-7; D perhaps matches TRBD2 (6 bases). Germline-derived CDR1 and CDR2 are MNHEY and SMNVEV (reference sequence). The CDR3 covers 13 residues. Trimming took off 7 bases at V and 6 bases at J, with 16 bases between the two ends. The CDR3 sequence is CASTLGGASEQYF. In DNA form, the CDR3 reads TGTGCCAGCACTCTCGGAGGGGCCAGCGAGCAGTACTTC.

This clone was seen only a few times. The CDR3 spells CASSLWTRGPREQFF. Written as DNA, the CDR3 is TGTGCCAGCAGTTTATGGACCCGGGGCCCAAGGGAGCAGTTCTTC. The chain joins TRBV28 to TRBJ2-1, with D tentatively TRBD1 or TRBD2 (5 bases each). V gave up 0 bases and J gave up 10 bases, with 16 bases separating them. The CDR3 covers 15 residues. The germline gives CDR1 MDHEN, CDR2 SYDVKM.

The chain uses TRBV5-4 and TRBJ2-3; 10 bases are a match to TRBD2. The CDR3 runs 16 residues. V gave up 0 bases and J gave up 6 bases; unmatched junction bases: 7. The germline CDR1 and CDR2 sequences are SGHNT and YYREEE (reference sequence). The CDR3 loop reads CASSLVGSGGPDTQYF. DNA of the CDR3: TGTGCCAGCAGCTTGGTTGGTAGCGGGGGGCCCGATACGCAGTATTTT.

The CDR3 sequence is CASSSGGGGYNEQFF. CDR3 in DNA: TGTGCCAGCAGCTCCGGCGGTGGCGGGTACAATGAGCAGTTCTTC. This chain connects TRBV7-3 to TRBJ2-1; TRBD2 might be the D (5 bases). In germline, CDR1 is SGHTA, CDR2 FQGTGA. Between the trimmed V and J ends, which lost 4 bases and 4 bases, there was a span of 14 bases. The CDR3 loop spans 15 amino acids.

The chain recombines TRBV5-1 with TRBJ1-4; 7 nucleotides match TRBD1. V shed 4 bases and J 8 bases; nucleotides not matched to a gene: 11. The CDR3 spans 15 residues. Looked up from germline, CDR1 is SGHRS and CDR2 is YFSETQ. CDR3 nucleotides: TGCGCCAGCAGCCTGGGGACAGCCAGAACGGAAAAACTGTTTTTT. This codes for CASSLGTARTEKLFF.

To note about this clone: Other nucleotide sequences from this sample produce the same CDR3. The chain is built from TRBV30 and TRBJ2-7; perhaps TRBD1 as D (6 bases). This CDR3 has 11 residues. Trimming removed 0 bases at V and 6 bases at J, with 6 bases between. Germline assignment: CDR1 GTSNPN and CDR2 SVGIG (reference sequence). This CDR3 reads CAWSVGGEQYF. CDR3 DNA: TGTGCCTGGAGTGTAGGGGGCGAGCAGTACTTC.

The chain has TRBV11-2 and TRBJ2-6, with a possible D match to TRBD2 (6 bases). The CDR3 has 17 amino acids. CDR1 and CDR2 from the germline V gene are SGHAT and FQNNGV. V lost 5 bases to trimming and J lost 2 bases, with 16 bases between them. CDR3: CASSHPGGTPGANVLTF. The CDR3 nucleotides are TGTGCCAGCAGCCACCCCGGCGGGACCCCTGGGGCCAACGTCCTGACTTTC.

The CDR3 DNA reads as TGTGCCAGCAGTTTATTCCGGGGCTCTGGGGCCAACGTCCTGACTTTC. Protein: CASSLFRGSGANVLTF. The chain links TRBV27 to TRBJ2-6; tentative D call: TRBD2 (5 bases). The germline V gene encodes CDR1 MNHEY and CDR2 SMNVEV (reference sequence). The CDR3 sequence is 16 residues long. The V end was cut by 1 base, the J end by 0 bases, with 7 bases between.

The table lists this clone with a count of one. The CDR3 region is CASSLGPGGVEQYF. The CDR3 DNA is TGTGCCAGCAGTTTAGGCCCGGGAGGGGTCGAGCAGTACTTC. The chain recombines TRBV27 with TRBJ2-7; TRBD2 aligns across 8 bases. This CDR3 is 14 amino acids long. J lost 6 bases, V lost 2 bases, and 6 bases had no gene match. Germline V gene lookup returns CDR1 MNHEY and CDR2 SMNVEV (reference sequence).

The V and J genes are TRBV6-1 and TRBJ2-7, with 7 bases aligning to TRBD2. V was pared by 6 bases and J by 0 bases, with 5 bases of the junction left unmatched. This CDR3 spans 14 amino acids. Germline V CDR1 and CDR2: MNHNS, SASEGT. The CDR3 is CASSARTSSYEQYF. The CDR3 DNA reads TGTGCCAGCAGCGCCAGGACTAGCTCCTACGAGCAGTACTTC.

This clone was recorded once. The V call is TRBV11-2, the J call TRBJ2-7, with D possibly being TRBD1 (6 bases). V lost 0 bases and J 3 bases, leaving 18 bases between the germline ends. The CDR3 consists of 17 residues. CDR1 SGHAT and CDR2 FQNNGV come from the germline V gene. CDR3 residues: CASSLDGNYRASYEQYF. The CDR3 nucleotides are TGTGCCAGCAGCTTAGATGGGAATTACAGGGCGAGCTACGAGCAGTACTTC.

This clone was picked up a small number of times. The V call is TRBV4-1, the J call TRBJ1-5; D call uncertain. Looked up from germline, CDR1 is MGHRA and CDR2 is YSYEKL. The CDR3 has 15 residues. V lost 1 base and J lost 1, with 8 bases in between. In DNA, the CDR3 is TGCGCCAGCAGCCAAGTTTCCTTAAGCAATCAGCCCCAGCATTTT. This sequence encodes CASSQVSLSNQPQHF.

This clone was observed once. Written as DNA, the CDR3 is TGCGCCAGCAGCCAAGAGGGGGCAAGTGAGCAGTTCTTC. Translating it yields CASSQEGASEQFF. This chain links TRBV4-1 with TRBJ2-1, with a possible D match to TRBD1 (6 bases). V dropped 0 bases and J dropped 9 bases, with 9 bases sitting between them. Looked up from germline, CDR1 is MGHRA and CDR2 is YSYEKL. This CDR3 is built from 13 residues.

V is TRBV7-9 and J is TRBJ2-1; D may be TRBD2 (5 bases). The CDR3 length is 12 residues. The germline V gene has CDR1 SEHNR and CDR2 FQNEAQ (reference sequence). V lost 2 bases and J lost 7, with 6 bases in between. The CDR3 sequence is CASSLIANEQFF. DNA of the CDR3: TGTGCCAGCAGCTTAATAGCGAATGAGCAGTTCTTC.

V gene TRBV7-9 combines with J gene TRBJ2-7; 8 nucleotides match TRBD1. The germline V gene has CDR1 SEHNR and CDR2 FQNEAQ (reference sequence). The CDR3 extends over 16 amino acids. With V trimmed by 1 base and J by 7 bases, 12 bases remained unmatched. Here the CDR3 DNA reads TGTGCCAGCAGCTTAGGAGGGCCAGGGGGCCTGAGGGAGCAGTACTTC. The encoded protein is CASSLGGPGGLREQYF.

This sequence joins TRBV7-2 and TRBJ2-7; D is tentatively TRBD1 or TRBD2 (7 bases each). In germline, CDR1 is SGHTA, CDR2 FQGNSA. The CDR3 extends over 16 amino acids. V dropped 6 bases and J dropped 3 bases, with 21 bases sitting between them. The CDR3 loop reads CASSVRSGGGFYEQYF. DNA for the CDR3: TGTGCCAGCAGTGTAAGATCAGGGGGGGGATTCTACGAGCAGTACTTC.

The chain combines TRBV2 with TRBJ2-2; 11 nucleotides line up with TRBD2. After removal of 10 bases from V and 0 bases from J, the junction contained 4 bases not matched to a gene. The CDR3 spans 15 residues. The germline V gene has CDR1 SNHLY and CDR2 FYNNEI. The CDR3 reads CATLSGGANTGELFF. CDR3 coding DNA: TGTGCCACCCTTAGCGGGGGGGCGAACACCGGGGAGCTGTTTTTT.

Written as DNA, the CDR3 is TGTGCCAGCAGCTTTCTTAACCACTATGGCTACACCTTC. This translates into CASSFLNHYGYTF. The chain links TRBV5-4 to TRBJ1-2; no reliable D call. The CDR3 covers 13 residues. Germline V gene lookup returns CDR1 SGHNT and CDR2 YYREEE (reference sequence). Trimming removed 2 bases from V and 3 bases from J, with 8 bases in between.

A single count supports this clone. The chain's CDR3 is CASSEAGKVYEQYF. The CDR3 DNA is TGTGCCAGCAGTGAGGCAGGGAAGGTATACGAGCAGTACTTC. This sequence joins TRBV2 and TRBJ2-7; tentatively, D is TRBD1 (5 bases). Germline V gene sequence: CDR1 SNHLY, CDR2 FYNNEI. V lost 3 bases and J 4 bases, leaving 13 bases between the germline ends. The CDR3 consists of 14 residues.

The chain carries TRBV5-6 and TRBJ1-5; tentatively, D is TRBD1 (6 bases). This CDR3 is 14 amino acids long. Germline CDR1 and CDR2: SGHDT and YYEEEE. Trimming cost V 4 bases and J 4 bases, with 12 bases left between them. DNA for the CDR3: TGTGCCAGCAGCGCTACAGGGTGGAATCAGCCCCAGCATTTT. Translated: CASSATGWNQPQHF.

This clone was seen a single time. The chain links TRBV7-9 to TRBJ2-7; D perhaps matches TRBD1 (6 bases). The CDR3 extends over 14 amino acids. The V end lost 4 bases, the J end lost 2 bases, and 12 bases lay between the germline ends. Germline CDR1 is SEHNR and CDR2 is FQNEAQ (reference sequence). CDR3 coding DNA: TGTGCCAGCAGCTATCAGGGGTTCCCCTACGAGCAGTACTTC. It is translated as CASSYQGFPYEQYF.

This chain connects TRBV27 to TRBJ1-5, with D maybe TRBD1 (5 bases). Germline V gives CDR1 MNHEY, CDR2 SMNVEV (reference sequence). The CDR3 loop spans 15 amino acids. V was shortened by 2 bases and J by 9 bases, with 17 bases between the two germline ends. The CDR3 loop reads CASSLKEGSHRPQHF. CDR3 nucleotides: TGTGCCAGCAGTTTAAAAGAGGGGAGCCATCGGCCCCAGCATTTT.